One sample yielded the 16 T cell receptor beta chains listed below, sequenced in a study of control samples from healthy donors and cancer patients. Data came from immunoSEQ multiplex PCR; TCRdb stores just in-frame clones and leaves some out. The sample has approximately 180,000 clones, roughly 92% seen once. The sequenced material came from blood. Receptor source: a young woman in good health.

This chain connects TRBV6-5 to TRBJ1-1, with D unclear. V gave up 4 bases and J gave up 7 bases, with 13 bases separating them. The CDR3 is 13 residues long. The V gene's germline CDR1 is MNHEY and CDR2 SVGAGI. CDR3 in DNA: TGTGCCAGCAGTTCCACATCACGGGGTGAAGCTTTCTTT. Its protein product is CASSSTSRGEAFF.

The rearrangement uses TRBV7-2 and TRBJ1-2; D not certain. Looked up from germline, CDR1 is SGHTA and CDR2 is FQGNSA. Trimming left V 1 base short and J 4 bases short, with 4 bases between. The CDR3 contains 12 residues. CDR3 in amino acids: CASSLVGYGYTF. CDR3 in DNA: TGTGCCAGCAGCTTAGTTGGCTATGGCTACACCTTC.

The chain couples TRBV9 to TRBJ1-4, with D hard to call. V lost 0 bases, J lost 0 bases, and 9 bases lay in between. The CDR3 is 16 amino acids. The V gene's germline CDR1 is SGDLS and CDR2 YYNGEE. The CDR3 DNA follows: TGTGCCAGCAGCGTAGCATCGGCCTCAACTAATGAAAAACTGTTTTTT. Its translation: CASSVASASTNEKLFF.

V gene TRBV19 combines with J gene TRBJ2-1, with 9 bases that match TRBD2. J gave up 7 bases and V 6 bases, and 4 bases lay outside the gene matches. Germline loops: CDR1 LNHDA, CDR2 SQIVND (reference sequence). CDR3 length equals 13 residues. CDR3 amino acids: CASRLAGVNEQFF. As DNA, the CDR3 is TGTGCCAGTAGATTAGCGGGAGTAAATGAGCAGTTCTTC.

The chain carries TRBV6-6 and TRBJ1-2; 10 bases align to TRBD1. The CDR3 totals 16 residues. Germline V gene sequence: CDR1 MNHNY, CDR2 SVGAGI (reference sequence). V dropped 3 bases and J dropped 9; count of bases not matched to a gene: 13. CDR3 protein: CASSYGPGTGVRSYTF. DNA of the CDR3: TGTGCCAGCAGTTATGGACCCGGGACAGGGGTCCGAAGCTACACCTTC.

V usage is TRBV15 and J usage is TRBJ1-2; D gene uncertain. The V gene's germline CDR1 is LNHNV and CDR2 YYDKDF (reference sequence). The CDR3 has 12 residues. Trimming removed 0 bases at V and 4 bases at J, with 3 bases between. CDR3 protein: CATSRDFYGYTF. The CDR3 DNA sequence: TGTGCCACCAGCAGAGACTTCTATGGCTACACCTTC.

The rearrangement joins TRBV27 to TRBJ2-7; 10 bases agree with TRBD2. Looked up from germline, CDR1 is MNHEY and CDR2 is SMNVEV (reference sequence). J lost 3 bases, V lost 8 bases, and 4 bases had no gene match. This CDR3 is built from 13 residues. CDR3 protein: CASGRTSGYEQYF. In DNA, the CDR3 is TGTGCCAGCGGAAGGACTAGCGGCTACGAGCAGTACTTC.

This clone has only one observation. The junction departs from the called germline gene at one end, perhaps through a read error. The chain uses TRBV5-1 and TRBJ1-1, with D possibly being TRBD1 (5 bases). The CDR3 is 14 amino acids. Germline lookup yields CDR1 SGHRS and CDR2 YFSETQ. For the CDR3, the DNA is TGCGCCAGCAGCTCGATCGGGGGGAACGCTGAAGCTTTCTTT. Protein sequence: CASSSIGGNAEAFF.

The chain combines TRBV5-6 with TRBJ2-3; tentatively, D is TRBD1 or TRBD2 (5 bases each). The CDR3 consists of 18 residues. Germline CDR1 SGHDT, CDR2 YYEEEE. V lost 1 base to trimming and J lost 5 bases, with 23 bases between them. CDR3 bases: TGTGCCAGCAGCTTGACTAACGGGGCAGCCTCTCTTATAGATACGCAGTATTTT. It is translated as CASSLTNGAASLIDTQYF.

The genes are TRBV12-3 or TRBV12-4 and TRBJ1-4; D is ambiguous. V was trimmed by 5 bases and J by 6 bases, leaving 10 bases between them. The CDR3 has 13 amino acids. CDR3 loop: CASSQGYDEKLFF. CDR3 sequence (DNA): TGTGCCAGCAGTCAAGGGTACGATGAAAAACTGTTTTTT.

The table lists this clone with a count of one. The chain uses TRBV25-1 and TRBJ1-1; TRBD1 might be the D (6 bases). The CDR3 has 14 residues. The V end was cut by 6 bases, the J end by 4 bases, with 15 bases between. The germline V gene has CDR1 MGHDK and CDR2 SYGVNS. CDR3 in amino acids: CASRDRGVSTEAFF. The CDR3 nucleotides are TGTGCCAGCAGAGATAGGGGGGTGAGCACTGAAGCTTTCTTT.

The chain employs TRBV19 and TRBJ1-1; 8 nucleotides align to TRBD1. The CDR3 totals 16 residues. V lost 9 bases, J lost 1 base, and 13 bases stayed unmatched. CDR1 and CDR2 (germline): LNHDA, SQIVND (reference sequence). CDR3 sequence (DNA): TGTGCCAGCCAGGACAGGGTATACCCCGGGAACACTGAAGCTTTCTTT. This codes for CASQDRVYPGNTEAFF.

This sequence joins TRBV18 and TRBJ2-7; D gene unclear. Germline lookup yields CDR1 KGHSH and CDR2 LQKENI. The germline V and J ends were trimmed by 4 bases and 3 bases, with 16 bases remaining between them. The CDR3 spans 15 residues. The CDR3 is CASSLGPQSYYEQYF. The DNA of the CDR3 is TGTGCCAGCTCACTCGGACCCCAAAGTTACTACGAGCAGTACTTC.

This clone was seen a single time. V usage is TRBV7-2 and J usage is TRBJ2-7; D may be TRBD1 or TRBD2 (5 bases each). The CDR3 runs to 14 residues. Trimming left V 1 base short and J 4 bases short, with 11 bases between. Per germline, CDR1 SGHTA and CDR2 FQGNSA. CDR3 region: CASSLGGPSYEQYF. CDR3 in DNA: TGTGCCAGCAGCTTAGGGGGACCTTCTTACGAGCAGTACTTC.

The chain is built from TRBV12-3 or TRBV12-4 and TRBJ1-2; 9 nucleotides agree with TRBD1. The CDR3 sequence is 13 residues long. V gave up 6 bases and J gave up 6 bases; unmatched junction bases: 5. CDR3 DNA: TGTGCCAGCAGCCTGACAGGGGGTGATGGCTACACCTTC. Amino acid sequence: CASSLTGGDGYTF.

This chain joins TRBV27 and TRBJ2-2, with D tentatively TRBD1 (5 bases). CDR1 and CDR2 (germline): MNHEY, SMNVEV (reference sequence). The ends were cut back, 3 bases at V and 3 bases at J, with 8 bases in the middle. This CDR3 is 14 amino acids long. CDR3 sequence reads: CASSFRQYTGELFF. In DNA form, the CDR3 reads TGTGCCAGCAGTTTCCGACAGTACACCGGGGAGCTGTTTTTT.